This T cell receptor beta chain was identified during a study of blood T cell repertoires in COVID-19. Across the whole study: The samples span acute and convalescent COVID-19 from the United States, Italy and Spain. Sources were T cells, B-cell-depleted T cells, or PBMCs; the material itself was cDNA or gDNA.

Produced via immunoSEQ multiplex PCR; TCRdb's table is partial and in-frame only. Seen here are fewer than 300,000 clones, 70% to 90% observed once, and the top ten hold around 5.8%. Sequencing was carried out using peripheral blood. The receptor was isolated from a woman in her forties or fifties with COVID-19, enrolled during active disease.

CDR3 protein: CASSLTSSSYNEQFF. As DNA, the CDR3 is TGTGCCAGCAGTTTGACTTCTAGCTCCTACAATGAGCAGTTCTTC. V is TRBV27 and J is TRBJ2-1; D remains ambiguous. With 3 bases removed from V and 0 bases from J, the gap between germline ends came to 9 bases. The CDR3 sequence is 15 residues long. CDR1 MNHEY and CDR2 SMNVEV come from the germline V gene (reference sequence).